This entry features one TCR beta chain sequence. With V trimmed by 1 base and J by 7 bases, 6 bases remained unmatched. The CDR3 has 14 residues. Germline V gene sequence: CDR1 SGHDT, CDR2 YYEEEE. Assay: immunoSEQ multiplex PCR; the TCRdb copy retains only in-frame clones and omits some. Found here are about 150,000 clones, 80% to 90% of them singletons; the top ten hold over 8%. The record originates from a study of T cell responses to AZD1222 COVID-19 vaccine. This TCR derives from an adult who received the AZD1222 COVID-19 vaccine. V usage is TRBV5-6 and J usage is TRBJ2-5, with 8 bases matching TRBD1. The sequenced sample was peripheral blood, obtained 28 days after the second AZD1222 dose. CDR3 sequence reads: CASSLFGQGGTQYF. The CDR3 DNA is TGTGCCAGCAGCTTGTTCGGACAGGGAGGGACCCAGTACTTC.